These T cell receptor beta chains were read from a single sample in a study of patients and donors after allogeneic stem cell transplantation. Each CDR3 protein gets one entry after TCRdb re-called the RT-PCR reads with MiXCR. This sample has about a million distinct CDR3 sequences; about 20% occur once, and the top ten carry 5% to 6.5%. The sequenced material came from blood, either unsorted or a sorted T cell fraction (not recorded which). The receptors shown here come from a human donor who was either an allogeneic HSCT recipient or a stem cell or donor lymphocyte infusion donor (not recorded which). It is not recorded whose cells these are; they may come from a transplant donor. The CDR3 runs from the conserved cysteine through the conserved F or W. D genes are given only for firm matches. The size entry is marked missing in some rows and otherwise reads once, few, many or a size class.

D gene: NA
V gene: TRBV4-2
clone size: NA
J gene: TRBJ2-2
CDR3 DNA: TGTGCCAGCAGCCCGTCCATTTCCTGGACCGGGGAGCTGTTTTTT
CDR3 protein: CASSPSISWTGELFF

D gene: TRBD1
V gene: TRBV20-1
clone size: NA
J gene: TRBJ2-7
CDR3 DNA: TGCAGTGCTAGCCGGGACAGGCCCTTTGGGGAGCAGTACTTC
CDR3 protein: CSASRDRPFGEQYF

D gene: NA
V gene: TRBV12-3/TRBV12-4
clone size: many
J gene: TRBJ2-1
CDR3 DNA: TGTGCCAGCAGTCCAACGACTCCCGGCGGCTTCAATGAGCAGTTCTTC
CDR3 protein: CASSPTTPGGFNEQFF

D gene: TRBD2
V gene: TRBV29-1
clone size: NA
J gene: TRBJ2-3
CDR3 DNA: TGCAGCGTTGAAGGCGGGACTAGCGGGATAAATACGCAGTATTTT
CDR3 protein: CSVEGGTSGINTQYF

D gene: NA
V gene: TRBV4-3
clone size: many
J gene: TRBJ1-1
CDR3 DNA: TGCGCCAGCAGCCAAATAGTGTGGGGTGGCACTGAAGCTTTCTTT
CDR3 protein: CASSQIVWGGTEAFF

D gene: TRBD2
V gene: TRBV6-2/TRBV6-3
clone size: NA
J gene: TRBJ2-2
CDR3 DNA: TGTGCCAGCATCCGGAGGGTCGGGACTAAACGGGACGGGGAGCTGTTTTTT
CDR3 protein: CASIRRVGTKRDGELFF

D gene: TRBD2
V gene: TRBV20-1
clone size: few
J gene: TRBJ2-7
CDR3 DNA: TGCAGTGCATTCTACCCGTCGGGACTAGCGACAGGAATCACCTACGAGCAGTACTTC
CDR3 protein: CSAFYPSGLATGITYEQYF

D gene: NA
V gene: TRBV7-2
clone size: NA
J gene: TRBJ1-1
CDR3 DNA: TGTGCCAGCAGCCCGTGGGACGTTTACCAAGCTTTCTTT
CDR3 protein: CASSPWDVYQAFF

D gene: NA
V gene: TRBV19
clone size: NA
J gene: TRBJ2-5
CDR3 DNA: TGTGCCAGTAGCCCCCTTGGGTCAGGGCGGTCCATGACCCAGTACTTC
CDR3 protein: CASSPLGSGRSMTQYF

D gene: TRBD2
V gene: TRBV24-1
clone size: few
J gene: TRBJ2-5
CDR3 DNA: TGTGCCACCAGCCGACGAGCGGGAAGTGGAGAGACCCAGTACTTC
CDR3 protein: CATSRRAGSGETQYF

D gene: NA
V gene: TRBV6-5
clone size: NA
J gene: TRBJ2-5
CDR3 DNA: TGTGCCAGCAGTCAATCGAGGCGGGAGACCCAGTACTTC
CDR3 protein: CASSQSRRETQYF

D gene: NA
V gene: TRBV20-1
clone size: NA
J gene: TRBJ2-7
CDR3 DNA: TGCAGTGCTACCCCCCGCGAGCAGTACTTC
CDR3 protein: CSATPREQYF

D gene: NA
V gene: TRBV11-3
clone size: NA
J gene: TRBJ2-1
CDR3 DNA: TGTGCCAGCAGCTTAGGGGGCTTGGACTACAATGAGCAGTTCTTC
CDR3 protein: CASSLGGLDYNEQFF

D gene: NA
V gene: TRBV27
clone size: few
J gene: TRBJ2-7
CDR3 DNA: TGTGCCAGCAGTTTAGAAATGGACAGCTCCTACGAGCAGTACTTC
CDR3 protein: CASSLEMDSSYEQYF

D gene: TRBD2
V gene: TRBV2
clone size: NA
J gene: TRBJ2-1
CDR3 DNA: TGTGCCAGCAGAGGACTACTAGCGGGAGGTCGGGATGAGCAGTTCTTC
CDR3 protein: CASRGLLAGGRDEQFF

D gene: NA
V gene: TRBV5-1
clone size: many
J gene: TRBJ2-7
CDR3 DNA: TGCGCCAGCAGCTTGCGAATCTCCTACGAGCAGTACTTC
CDR3 protein: CASSLRISYEQYF

D gene: NA
V gene: TRBV29-1
clone size: few
J gene: TRBJ1-1
CDR3 DNA: TGCAGCGTTGAATCGTCGGTTGGGACTGAAGCTTTCTTT
CDR3 protein: CSVESSVGTEAFF

D gene: TRBD2
V gene: TRBV7-9
clone size: NA
J gene: TRBJ2-1
CDR3 DNA: TGTGCCAGCAGCTACACTAGCGGGGGTATCGTCAATGAGCAGTTCTTC
CDR3 protein: CASSYTSGGIVNEQFF

D gene: TRBD2
V gene: TRBV10-2
clone size: few
J gene: TRBJ2-3
CDR3 DNA: TGCGCCAGCAGTGACGCGGGGGTTAGCACAGATACGCAGTATTTT
CDR3 protein: CASSDAGVSTDTQYF

D gene: NA
V gene: TRBV12-3/TRBV12-4
clone size: few
J gene: TRBJ2-7
CDR3 DNA: TGTGCCAGCAGTCCGACCCGACAGGCTCAGTACTTC
CDR3 protein: CASSPTRQAQYF

D gene: NA
V gene: TRBV12-3/TRBV12-4
clone size: many
J gene: TRBJ2-7
CDR3 DNA: TGTGCCAGCAGTAAGGGACGGTATTACGAGCAGTACTTC
CDR3 protein: CASSKGRYYEQYF

D gene: TRBD2
V gene: TRBV28
clone size: few
J gene: TRBJ2-5
CDR3 DNA: TGTGCCAGCAGTCCGAGCGGGAGGGCCCAGACCCAGTACTTC
CDR3 protein: CASSPSGRAQTQYF

D gene: NA
V gene: TRBV15
clone size: NA
J gene: TRBJ2-7
CDR3 DNA: TGTGCCACCAGCTCCACAGGTCCCTACGAGCAGTACTTC
CDR3 protein: CATSSTGPYEQYF

D gene: NA
V gene: TRBV5-1
clone size: few
J gene: TRBJ2-6
CDR3 DNA: TGCGCCAGCAGCTTGGTTGGTAGCCAAAGCTCTGGGGCCAACGTCCTGACTTTC
CDR3 protein: CASSLVGSQSSGANVLTF

D gene: NA
V gene: TRBV12-3/TRBV12-4
clone size: NA
J gene: TRBJ2-7
CDR3 DNA: TGTGCCAGCAGTTACACATTCCGAAATATATACGAGCAGTACTTC
CDR3 protein: CASSYTFRNIYEQYF